This T cell receptor (beta chain) came from a study of T cells after yellow fever vaccination. Study-wide findings and caveats: Subsequent to the booster, the majority of primary-vaccination clones reappeared (roughly 97% CD4, approximately 90% CD8).

Per the germline V gene, CDR1 is SGHAT and CDR2 is FQNNGV. The CDR3 runs 16 residues. Trimming cost V 5 bases and J 2 bases, with 15 bases left between them. The sample holds many counts of this clonotype. The antigen remains unidentified. As TCR cDNA was made by 5'RACE template switching, a universal primer site and UMIs were added. TCRdb reprocessed the 5' RACE reads via MiXCR and lists one record per CDR3 protein. The sample yields approximately 330,000 distinct CDR3 sequences, about an eighth seen once. The chain uses TRBV11-2 and TRBJ2-2; D possibly corresponds to TRBD2 (6 bases). The TCR sequence derives from a man younger than 35 who received the YFV17D yellow fever vaccine. The sample was CD4+ T cells sorted from PBMCs, taken 15 days after the yellow fever booster vaccination. The CDR3 sequence: CASSIAGTGNTGELFF. DNA of the CDR3: TGTGCCAGCAGCATTGCCGGGACTGGCAACACCGGGGAGCTGTTTTTT.